The T cell receptor beta chain described here comes from a study of T cell changes during pregnancy in multiple sclerosis. Germline values: CDR1 MDHEN, CDR2 SYDVKM. V dropped 6 bases and J dropped 0 bases, with 11 bases sitting between them. CDR3 length equals 14 residues. Using immunoSEQ multiplex PCR, the repertoire was profiled, and TCRdb retains in-frame clones only, with some absent. The sample lists about 75,000 clones, approximately 90% occurring once. This clone appeared once. The chain joins TRBV28 to TRBJ1-1; tentative D call: TRBD1 (5 bases). The sample here was CD4+ T cells from peripheral blood mononuclear cells, taken before pregnancy. The TCR originated in a female donor with multiple sclerosis, enrolled in a pregnancy study. The CDR3 loop is CASRGGFMNTEAFF. The CDR3 coding sequence is TGTGCCAGCAGGGGGGGGTTCATGAACACTGAAGCTTTCTTT.